These 23 T cell receptor beta chains originate from one sample sequenced in a study of shared clonotypes between healthy human individuals. Measured with immunoSEQ multiplex PCR; TCRdb has only the in-frame clones, and not every one. The sample includes under 2.5 million clones, 92% of them seen just once. The sample comprised naive CD4+ T cells from PBMCs. Noted subset: CD45RA+ positively selected. The receptor source for this set is a man younger than 30 in good health. Some clones in this sample may be carry-over from other donors' samples.

V and J are TRBV2 and TRBJ2-2, with a tentative D call TRBD1 (6 bases). The ends were cut back, 6 bases at V and 4 bases at J, with 15 bases in the middle. This CDR3 is 15 amino acids long. Germline-derived CDR1 and CDR2 are SNHLY and FYNNEI. CDR3 DNA: TGTGCCAGCAGCAGTCAAGGGGGTGGCACCGGGGAGCTGTTTTTT. Translated: CASSSQGGGTGELFF.

The chain joins TRBV9 to TRBJ2-2, with D possibly being TRBD2 (6 bases). This CDR3 contains 14 residues. Germline values: CDR1 SGDLS, CDR2 YYNGEE. With 4 bases removed from V and 6 bases from J, the gap between germline ends came to 13 bases. CDR3: CASSPRWGAGELFF. The CDR3 coding sequence is TGTGCCAGCAGCCCCCGTTGGGGGGCCGGGGAGCTGTTTTTT. Full variable domain (outside the CDR3, taken from reference TRBV9 and TRBJ2-2): DSGVTQTPKHLITATGQRVTLRCSPRSGDLSVYWYQQSLDQGLQFLIQYYNGEERAKGNILERFSAQQFPDLHSELNLSSLELGDSALYFCASSPRWGAGELFFGEGSRLTVL.

The CDR3: CASSPLASSSYNEQFF. In DNA form, the CDR3 reads TGTGCCAGCAGCCCACTAGCGTCGAGCTCCTACAATGAGCAGTTCTTC. The chain carries TRBV7-6 and TRBJ2-1, with 7 bases identical to TRBD2. The CDR3 is made up of 16 amino acids. Trimming removed 5 bases from V and 0 bases from J; junction bases left unmatched: 7. Germline CDR1 and CDR2: SGHVS and FNYEAQ.

The genes are TRBV11-2 and TRBJ2-2; 7 bases map to TRBD2. This CDR3 spans 15 amino acids. Germline loops: CDR1 SGHAT, CDR2 FQNNGV. Trimming cost V 1 base and J 3 bases; bases outside gene matches: 2. The CDR3 reads CASSLGLADTGELFF. Written as DNA, the CDR3 is TGTGCCAGCAGCTTAGGACTAGCAGACACCGGGGAGCTGTTTTTT.

The genes are TRBV5-6 and TRBJ1-2; 7 nucleotides agree with TRBD1. This CDR3 is built from 15 residues. CDR1 and CDR2 from the germline V gene are SGHDT and YYEEEE. V dropped 1 base and J dropped 8; count of bases not matched to a gene: 11. This chain's CDR3 is CASSLSGTEQGGYTF. The DNA of the CDR3 is TGTGCCAGCAGCTTGAGTGGGACAGAGCAGGGGGGCTACACCTTC.

This chain connects TRBV2 to TRBJ1-2; 9 nucleotides align to TRBD1. There are 20 residues in the CDR3. From germline, CDR1 is SNHLY and CDR2 FYNNEI. Trimming removed 0 bases from V and 7 bases from J; junction bases left unmatched: 21. The CDR3 loop reads CASSEAIHRDRANRGGGYTF. CDR3 DNA: TGTGCCAGCAGTGAAGCGATACACCGGGACAGGGCGAATCGGGGAGGTGGCTACACCTTC.

This sequence joins TRBV6-4 and TRBJ2-7, with D perhaps given as TRBD1 or TRBD2 (6 bases each). Germline V gene sequence: CDR1 MRHNA, CDR2 SNTAGT. The CDR3 runs to 13 residues. V was trimmed by 3 bases and J by 8 bases, leaving 14 bases between them. CDR3 protein: CASSESTGAKQYF. In nucleotides, the CDR3 is TGTGCCAGCAGTGAGTCGACGGGGGCAAAGCAGTACTTC.

V usage is TRBV30 and J usage is TRBJ2-5, with a weak D call TRBD2 (5 bases). Germline V gives CDR1 GTSNPN, CDR2 SVGIG (reference sequence). The V end lost 2 bases, the J end lost 1 base, and 20 bases lay between the germline ends. CDR3 length: 17 residues. CDR3 protein: CAWSPPAGRNFQETQYF. DNA of the CDR3: TGTGCCTGGAGTCCCCCCGCTGGGAGAAACTTCCAAGAGACCCAGTACTTC.

The rearrangement links TRBV5-6 to TRBJ1-1; weak D call: TRBD1 (5 bases). Germline CDR1 and CDR2: SGHDT and YYEEEE. V lost 0 bases and J 5 bases, leaving 20 bases between the germline ends. The CDR3 has 17 amino acids. DNA for the CDR3: TGTGCCAGCAGCTTGGCGGGCCGGACACCTTCGGCTACTGAAGCTTTCTTT. Translated, it gives CASSLAGRTPSATEAFF. Filled out from reference TRBV5-6 and TRBJ1-1, the complete variable domain reads DAGVTQSPTHLIKTRGQQVTLRCSPKSGHDTVSWYQQALGQGPQFIFQYYEEEERQRGNFPDRFSGHQFPNYSSELNVNALLLGDSALYLCASSLAGRTPSATEAFFGQGTRLTVV.

In this sample, this clone turned up once. J is TRBJ2-2 and V is TRBV9, with D unclear. Trimming took 1 base from V and 6 from J, leaving 7 bases between them. CDR1 is SGDLS and CDR2 is YYNGEE in the germline V gene. The CDR3 is made up of 13 amino acids. CDR3 bases: TGTGCCAGCAGCGTATACAGTGCCGGGGAGCTGTTTTTT. Translation: CASSVYSAGELFF.

The chain employs TRBV28 and TRBJ1-2; 9 nucleotides align to TRBD1. J was trimmed by 7 bases and V by 5 bases; bases with no gene match: 11. This CDR3 region has 15 residues. Germline values: CDR1 MDHEN, CDR2 SYDVKM. In DNA, the CDR3 is TGTGCCAGCAGTCCTCCTCGGGACAGGGTTTCTGGCTACACCTTC. This encodes CASSPPRDRVSGYTF.

The V call is TRBV5-4, the J call TRBJ2-3, with a possible D match to TRBD1 (6 bases). Germline values: CDR1 SGHNT, CDR2 YYREEE (reference sequence). V lost 4 bases to trimming and J lost 0 bases, with 12 bases between them. CDR3 length: 15 amino acids. CDR3 sequence: CASSARTESTDTQYF. The CDR3, as DNA: TGTGCCAGCAGCGCACGGACAGAGAGCACAGATACGCAGTATTTT.

A remark on this clone: The sample contains more than one DNA sequence encoding this CDR3. The chain links TRBV6-6 to TRBJ2-7, with 7 nucleotides matching TRBD1. With V trimmed by 6 bases and J by 0 bases, 2 bases remained unmatched. From germline, CDR1 is MNHNY and CDR2 SVGAGI (reference sequence). CDR3 length: 13 amino acids. The CDR3 nucleotides are TGTGCCAGCAGCAGGGGGAGCTCCTACGAGCAGTACTTC. It specifies CASSRGSSYEQYF.

The V gene is TRBV5-1, the J gene TRBJ1-4, with TRBD1 as a possible D gene (5 bases). The ends were cut back, 4 bases at V and 8 bases at J, with 12 bases in the middle. The CDR3 runs 13 residues. Germline-derived CDR1 and CDR2 are SGHRS and YFSETQ. The CDR3 coding sequence is TGCGCCAGCAGCCTCGCGGGACGCGAAAAACTGTTTTTT. Encoded protein: CASSLAGREKLFF.

The genes are TRBV30 and TRBJ2-1; 13 nucleotides match TRBD2. The CDR3 runs 17 residues. J lost 0 bases, V lost 5 bases, and 7 bases had no gene match. Looked up from germline, CDR1 is GTSNPN and CDR2 is SVGIG (reference sequence). In nucleotides, the CDR3 is TGTGCCTGGCAAGCCGGGACTAGCGGGATCTCCTACAATGAGCAGTTCTTC. This sequence encodes CAWQAGTSGISYNEQFF.

This clone appeared a single time. The sample contains more than one DNA sequence encoding this CDR3. V and J are TRBV28 and TRBJ2-3; D is possibly TRBD2 (5 bases). Per germline, CDR1 MDHEN and CDR2 SYDVKM. V lost 2 bases, J lost 0 bases, and 6 bases lay in between. The length of the CDR3 is 14 residues. In nucleotides, the CDR3 is TGTGCCAGCAGTTTAGGGAGAAGCACAGATACGCAGTATTTT. It specifies CASSLGRSTDTQYF. Full variable domain (missing parts from reference TRBV28 and TRBJ2-3): DVKVTQSSRYLVKRTGEKVFLECVQDMDHENMFWYRQDPGLGLRLIYFSYDVKMKEKGDIPEGYSVSREKKERFSLILESASTNQTSMYLCASSLGRSTDTQYFGPGTRLTVL.

The chain couples TRBV5-1 to TRBJ2-5; D gene uncertain. Trimming took off 0 bases at V and 4 bases at J, with 10 bases between the two ends. Germline CDR1 SGHRS, CDR2 YFSETQ. This CDR3 is built from 14 residues. The CDR3 here is CASSLAPDRETQYF. CDR3 in DNA: TGCGCCAGCAGCTTGGCCCCGGACCGAGAGACCCAGTACTTC.

This chain connects TRBV2 to TRBJ2-5; D is possibly TRBD1 (6 bases). This CDR3 is built from 13 residues. The V gene's germline CDR1 is SNHLY and CDR2 FYNNEI. Between the trimmed V and J ends, which lost 8 bases and 1 base, there was a span of 11 bases. CDR3 loop: CASGGQTQETQYF. The CDR3 coding sequence is TGTGCCAGCGGAGGACAGACCCAAGAGACCCAGTACTTC.

This chain joins TRBV5-8 and TRBJ1-2; 11 nucleotides line up with TRBD1. Germline CDR1 SGHTS, CDR2 YDEGEE. After removal of 3 bases from V and 0 bases from J, the junction contained 1 base not matched to a gene. The CDR3 contains 15 residues. The CDR3: CASSWGQGANYGYTF. As DNA, the CDR3 is TGTGCCAGCAGCTGGGGACAGGGGGCTAACTATGGCTACACCTTC. Full variable domain (missing parts from reference TRBV5-8 and TRBJ1-2): EAGVTQSPTHLIKTRGQQATLRCSPISGHTSVYWYQQALGLGLQFLLWYDEGEERNRGNFPPRFSGRQFPNYSSELNVNALELEDSALYLCASSWGQGANYGYTFGSGTRLTVV.

J is TRBJ2-1 and V is TRBV11-3; 8 positions match TRBD2. V shed 4 bases and J 3 bases; nucleotides not matched to a gene: 5. The CDR3 length is 15 residues. Looked up from germline, CDR1 is SGHNT and CDR2 is YENEEA. The CDR3 DNA reads TGTGCCAGCAGCTCAGCGGGAGCTGGCTACAATGAGCAGTTCTTC. Protein: CASSSAGAGYNEQFF.

The rearrangement joins TRBV7-2 to TRBJ2-7; TRBD1 matches at 8 bases. Germline trimming cut 5 bases from V and 4 bases from J; bases unmatched to any gene: 4. The CDR3 is 13 residues long. CDR1 is SGHTA and CDR2 is FQGNSA in the germline V gene. The CDR3 DNA reads as TGTGCCAGCAGCCCGGGACAGGAGTACGAGCAGTACTTC. Its translation: CASSPGQEYEQYF.

This sequence joins TRBV28 and TRBJ2-3, with TRBD2 identical over 11 bases. V lost 3 bases, J lost 6 bases, and 5 bases stayed unmatched. CDR1 is MDHEN, CDR2 SYDVKM, per germline. The length of the CDR3 is 15 residues. DNA for the CDR3: TGTGCCAGCAGTTTGACTAGCGGGATTTGGGATACGCAGTATTTT. Amino acids: CASSLTSGIWDTQYF.

This clone was recorded a few times. The sample has other DNA sequences that encode this CDR3 too. The rearrangement links TRBV14 to TRBJ1-2; D is uncertain. V lost 1 base and J 2 bases, leaving 2 bases between the germline ends. Germline V lookup: CDR1 SGHDN, CDR2 FVKESK. This CDR3 is built from 12 residues. The CDR3 loop is CASSQANYGYTF. CDR3 coding DNA: TGTGCCAGCAGCCAAGCAAACTATGGCTACACCTTC.